This TCR beta chain was recovered during a study of CD8+ T cells in alopecia areata. The sequencing template was cDNA reverse transcribed from extracted RNA. Profiling relied on immunoSEQ multiplex PCR, and the TCRdb table lists in-frame clones only, not all of them. The sample lists about 200,000 clones; more than 50% were seen once. The CDR3 has 18 residues. CDR1 is MGHDK, CDR2 SYGVNS, per germline. V was clipped by 7 bases and J by 5 bases, with 29 bases between them. With respect to this clone: Its antigen is undetermined.

Findings and limits, study-wide: Clarity of TCR sharing across patients fell short of that in mice, possibly HLA-related.

The sample was CD8+ T cells sorted from blood. The receptor's source is a human donor in good health. The rearrangement links TRBV25-1 to TRBJ2-5; D might be TRBD1 (6 bases). The CDR3 DNA reads TGTGCCAGCACTTACCCGCCCCTTGTCTCCGAGAGGGGGGAGACCCAGTACTTC. This codes for CASTYPPLVSERGETQYF.